A selection of T cell receptor beta chains follows, all from one sample in a study of blood T cell repertoires in COVID-19. This table comes from immunoSEQ multiplex PCR, and its TCRdb copy is limited to in-frame clones, with some not included. Among 70,000 to 100,000 clones listed, roughly 85% were seen once. Sequencing was performed on peripheral blood. The receptor source for this set is a woman aged 60-75 years with COVID-19, enrolled during active disease. Both conserved end residues are trimmed from each CDR3. Fields, in order: J gene, V gene, CDR3 protein.

j_gene: TRBJ1-1
v_gene: TRBV6-5
CDR3aa: ASGRSPQNTEAF

j_gene: TRBJ2-1
v_gene: TRBV10-3
CDR3aa: AISEGLAGLYNEQF

j_gene: TRBJ2-6
v_gene: TRBV9
CDR3aa: ASSYSGANVLT

j_gene: TRBJ2-3
v_gene: TRBV7-2
CDR3aa: ASSSRQGDTQY

j_gene: TRBJ1-6
v_gene: TRBV28
CDR3aa: ASMRGQRSPLH

j_gene: TRBJ2-3
v_gene: TRBV6-2/TRBV6-3
CDR3aa: ASSYDRSSTDTQY

j_gene: TRBJ1-1
v_gene: TRBV7-9
CDR3aa: ASSQYVSLIQVTEAF

j_gene: TRBJ1-6
v_gene: TRBV19
CDR3aa: ASSRQGFSPLH

j_gene: TRBJ2-7
v_gene: TRBV6-1
CDR3aa: ASSEAPSSYEQY

j_gene: TRBJ1-5
v_gene: TRBV5-6
CDR3aa: ASSWAGQGADNQPQH

j_gene: TRBJ2-3
v_gene: TRBV7-9
CDR3aa: ASSLSGSENTQY

j_gene: TRBJ2-1
v_gene: TRBV6-2/TRBV6-3
CDR3aa: ASSQWTSGGAL

j_gene: TRBJ2-5
v_gene: TRBV6-5
CDR3aa: ASSFPGQGFETQY

j_gene: TRBJ2-5
v_gene: TRBV24-1
CDR3aa: ATSDPGTSGQETQY

j_gene: TRBJ2-1
v_gene: TRBV28
CDR3aa: ASRRLAGGNEQF

j_gene: TRBJ1-1
v_gene: TRBV15
CDR3aa: ATSRAQQGARSVAF

j_gene: TRBJ2-5
v_gene: TRBV4-3
CDR3aa: ASSSGTSGEGETQY

j_gene: TRBJ1-5
v_gene: TRBV7-6
CDR3aa: ASSLALGGGQPQH

j_gene: TRBJ2-5
v_gene: TRBV19
CDR3aa: ASSSPRDSQETQY